This T cell receptor (beta chain) is drawn from a study of regulatory T cells in long-lasting Graves disease. Study-level results: Segments TRBV28, TRBJ1-2 and TRBJ2-5 showed preferential usage in persistent disease.

About this clonotype: What it binds is unknown.

The time point here: newly diagnosed GD, antithyroid drugs for less than 3 months. Making the TCR library involved RNA that had been extracted from PBMCs. CDR3-region Arm-PCR and iRepertoire HTBI primers produced the TCR beta libraries. TCRdb fed the multiplex PCR reads into MiXCR, producing one record per CDR3 protein. The data hold roughly 430,000 distinct CDR3 sequences, with roughly 15% observed a single time. The CDR3 runs 15 residues. Germline V CDR1 and CDR2: SGHNT, YYREEE (reference sequence). V lost 0 bases, J lost 10 bases, and 5 bases stayed unmatched. These records were also assigned to another study, of T cells in Graves' hyperthyroidism and ophthalmopathy.

The source is a woman in her 30s with Graves disease. The source was peripheral blood mononuclear cells (PBMCs), collected at new diagnosis, from a patient treated with antithyroid drugs. The J gene is TRBJ2-1, the V gene TRBV5-4; 12 positions agree with TRBD2. The CDR3 loop reads CASSLGTSGDLEQFF. The CDR3 region has the DNA TGTGCCAGCAGCTTGGGGACTAGCGGGGACTTAGAGCAGTTCTTC.